Listed below are T cell receptor beta chains from one sample, sequenced in a study of T-cell reconstitution after alpha-beta-depleted transplantation in children. TCRdb reprocessed the PCR reads with MiXCR, giving one entry per CDR3 protein. The profile shows more than 400,000 distinct CDR3 sequences, around 46% of them singletons. Source: PBMCs, taken before TCRalphabeta/CD19-depleted stem cell transplant. Source of these receptors: a girl aged 2-10 years with aplastic anemia, due to receive a stem cell transplant. Each CDR3 is given with its conserved first and last residue. A D gene is named only where the DNA matches it firmly. Expanded clones are given a class, and other clones once, few, many or no size at all.

j_call: TRBJ2-7; d_call: .; v_call: TRBV29-1; clone_size: .; cdr3_length: 16; cdr3_nt: TGCAACGTTGGACCTGGCATCCGGGACATTTCCTACGAGCAGTACTTC; cdr3_aa: CNVGPGIRDISYEQYF
j_call: TRBJ1-1; d_call: .; v_call: TRBV12-3/TRBV12-4; clone_size: many; cdr3_length: 14; cdr3_nt: TGTGCCAGCAGTTCCTGGTACATGAACACTGAAGCTTTCTTT; cdr3_aa: CASSSWYMNTEAFF
j_call: TRBJ2-2; d_call: .; v_call: TRBV13; clone_size: few; cdr3_length: 15; cdr3_nt: TGTGCCAGCAGCTTCGGGGAATCGAACACCGGGGAGCTGTTTTTT; cdr3_aa: CASSFGESNTGELFF
j_call: TRBJ2-7; d_call: TRBD1; v_call: TRBV7-2; clone_size: many; cdr3_length: 14; cdr3_nt: TGTGCCAGCAGCTCCAAGACAGGGACCTACGAGCAGTACTTC; cdr3_aa: CASSSKTGTYEQYF
j_call: TRBJ2-7; d_call: .; v_call: TRBV4-2; clone_size: few; cdr3_length: 17; cdr3_nt: TGTGCCAGCAGCCAAGATAGCTCGGCGGGGAGCTCCTACGAGCAGTACTTC; cdr3_aa: CASSQDSSAGSSYEQYF
j_call: TRBJ2-3; d_call: .; v_call: TRBV28; clone_size: many; cdr3_length: 14; cdr3_nt: TGTGCCAGCAGGAAAGGAGGGAGCACAGATACGCAGTATTTT; cdr3_aa: CASRKGGSTDTQYF
j_call: TRBJ2-7; d_call: .; v_call: TRBV28; clone_size: .; cdr3_length: 12; cdr3_nt: TGTGCCAGCGGCGTAGGGGCCTACGAGCAGTACTTC; cdr3_aa: CASGVGAYEQYF
j_call: TRBJ1-5; d_call: .; v_call: TRBV12-3/TRBV12-4; clone_size: .; cdr3_length: 15; cdr3_nt: TGTGCCAGCGGTTTCATGGTGGCAGGGGATCAGCCCCAGCATTTT; cdr3_aa: CASGFMVAGDQPQHF
j_call: TRBJ2-3; d_call: TRBD2; v_call: TRBV20-1; clone_size: .; cdr3_length: 15; cdr3_nt: TGCAGTGCTAGAGATTTGGGACTAGTCCCCGATACGCAGTATTTT; cdr3_aa: CSARDLGLVPDTQYF
j_call: TRBJ2-7; d_call: TRBD2; v_call: TRBV20-1; clone_size: .; cdr3_length: 13; cdr3_nt: TGCAGTGCTAGAGAGGGGGGGGGCTACGAGCAGTACTTC; cdr3_aa: CSAREGGGYEQYF
j_call: TRBJ2-1; d_call: TRBD2; v_call: TRBV20-1; clone_size: once; cdr3_length: 18; cdr3_nt: TGCAGTGCTAGAGTGAGGTCGTTACTAGCGGGACCTTACAATGAGCAGTTCTTC; cdr3_aa: CSARVRSLLAGPYNEQFF
j_call: TRBJ2-7; d_call: .; v_call: TRBV3-1; clone_size: many; cdr3_length: 14; cdr3_nt: TGTGCCAGCAGCCAAAAACCTTACGGCGCCGAGCAGTACTTC; cdr3_aa: CASSQKPYGAEQYF
j_call: TRBJ1-2; d_call: TRBD1; v_call: TRBV28; clone_size: many; cdr3_length: 14; cdr3_nt: TGTGCCAGCAGTTTGGCGACAGGGCCGTATGGCTACACCTTC; cdr3_aa: CASSLATGPYGYTF
j_call: TRBJ2-1; d_call: TRBD1; v_call: TRBV20-1; clone_size: .; cdr3_length: 16; cdr3_nt: TGCAGTGCTAGAAAGAGACAGGGAGACTCCTACAATGAGCAGTTCTTC; cdr3_aa: CSARKRQGDSYNEQFF
j_call: TRBJ1-2; d_call: .; v_call: TRBV30; clone_size: .; cdr3_length: 12; cdr3_nt: TGTGCCTGGAGTCAAGGGAGCTATGGCTACACCTTC; cdr3_aa: CAWSQGSYGYTF
j_call: TRBJ2-3; d_call: .; v_call: TRBV7-6; clone_size: .; cdr3_length: 16; cdr3_nt: TGTGCCAGCAGCACCTTCTCGTCGGGACCCCTAGATACGCAGTATTTT; cdr3_aa: CASSTFSSGPLDTQYF
j_call: TRBJ2-1; d_call: TRBD2; v_call: TRBV11-2; clone_size: .; cdr3_length: 14; cdr3_nt: TGTGCCAGCAGCTTAGAGCGGACTAGCCGGGTGCAGTTCTTC; cdr3_aa: CASSLERTSRVQFF
j_call: TRBJ2-1; d_call: .; v_call: TRBV5-6; clone_size: .; cdr3_length: 15; cdr3_nt: TGTGCCAGCAGCTGGCGGGGTAATCCCTACAATGAGCAGTTCTTC; cdr3_aa: CASSWRGNPYNEQFF
j_call: TRBJ2-5; d_call: .; v_call: TRBV20-1; clone_size: many; cdr3_length: 15; cdr3_nt: TGCAGTGCCCGGTTCTCCCTGGCCCCACAAGAGACCCAGTACTTC; cdr3_aa: CSARFSLAPQETQYF
j_call: TRBJ1-2; d_call: TRBD1; v_call: TRBV3-1; clone_size: .; cdr3_length: 13; cdr3_nt: TGTGCCAGCAGCCAAACAGGGGGCGGCGGCTACACCTTC; cdr3_aa: CASSQTGGGGYTF
j_call: TRBJ2-1; d_call: TRBD2; v_call: TRBV12-3/TRBV12-4; clone_size: .; cdr3_length: 12; cdr3_nt: TGTGCCAGCAGGGTAGCGGGGGGAAAGCAGTTCTTC; cdr3_aa: CASRVAGGKQFF
j_call: TRBJ2-3; d_call: .; v_call: TRBV11-1; clone_size: .; cdr3_length: 18; cdr3_nt: TGTGCCAGCAGCTTAGTCGGCGGGGGCCCTAACCCCACAGATACGCAGTATTTT; cdr3_aa: CASSLVGGGPNPTDTQYF
j_call: TRBJ2-1; d_call: TRBD2; v_call: TRBV12-3/TRBV12-4; clone_size: few; cdr3_length: 16; cdr3_nt: TGTGCCAGCAGTTTCCGAGCGGGAGGGCCTTACAATGAGCAGTTCTTC; cdr3_aa: CASSFRAGGPYNEQFF
j_call: TRBJ2-7; d_call: .; v_call: TRBV7-2; clone_size: .; cdr3_length: 13; cdr3_nt: TGTGCCAGCAGCTTAGGGCCCCGGGGGGAGCAGTACTTC; cdr3_aa: CASSLGPRGEQYF
j_call: TRBJ2-7; d_call: TRBD2; v_call: TRBV6-1; clone_size: .; cdr3_length: 17; cdr3_nt: TGTGCCAGCAGTGAAGGACTAGCCCATTGGTTTGCCTACGAGCAGTACTTC; cdr3_aa: CASSEGLAHWFAYEQYF
j_call: TRBJ2-7; d_call: .; v_call: TRBV6-1; clone_size: .; cdr3_length: 11; cdr3_nt: TGTGCCAGCACCGACAGTTACGAGCAGTACTTC; cdr3_aa: CASTDSYEQYF
j_call: TRBJ2-7; d_call: .; v_call: TRBV20-1; clone_size: few; cdr3_length: 14; cdr3_nt: TGCAGTGCTAGCTTGGCGGGTATCTCCTACGAGCAGTACTTC; cdr3_aa: CSASLAGISYEQYF
j_call: TRBJ2-1; d_call: TRBD2; v_call: TRBV9; clone_size: few; cdr3_length: 17; cdr3_nt: TGTGCCAGCAGCGGACTAGCGGTTACGAGCTCCTACAATGAGCAGTTCTTC; cdr3_aa: CASSGLAVTSSYNEQFF